This T cell receptor (beta chain) was observed in a study of blood T cell repertoires in COVID-19. Study background: Material from acute and convalescent COVID-19 was sourced from the United States, Italy and Spain.

This clone has at least ten counts. This same CDR3 is encoded by further DNA sequences in the sample. CDR3 length: 16 amino acids. V trimming: 0 bases; J trimming: 0 bases; junction bases outside the gene matches: 5. Germline CDR1 and CDR2: MGHRA and YSYEKL. Method: immunoSEQ multiplex PCR; TCRdb's copy keeps in-frame clones and lacks some. The sample carries about 400,000 clones, 85% to 90% recorded once. The chain combines TRBV4-1 with TRBJ2-7; 7 bases map to TRBD2. The sequenced sample was peripheral blood. The source is a human donor in a cohort sampled during active COVID-19. The chain's CDR3 is CASSQDYPGGSYEQYF. CDR3 coding DNA: TGCGCCAGCAGCCAAGATTACCCGGGGGGCTCCTACGAGCAGTACTTC.